Listed here is a single TCR beta chain. Its antigen is currently unknown. The data originate from a study of siplizumab effects on memory and regulatory T cells. The study, taken as a whole, reports: Sequences that were alloreactive and traceable to unstimulated CD4+ memory cells were significantly reduced by siplizumab.

Only in-frame clones appear in the TCRdb table, and some are missing; sequencing was by immunoSEQ multiplex PCR. The repertoire holds more than 70,000 clones, 95% seen once, with around 18% in the top ten. Input material: CD8+ T cells sorted from blood. The receptor was isolated from a human donor in good health.

As DNA, the CDR3 is TGTGCCAGCAGCGGCAGGGATTCCCACACAGATACGCAGTATTTT. Protein: CASSGRDSHTDTQYF. The chain is built from TRBV11-2 and TRBJ2-3, with a possible D match to TRBD1 (5 bases). The CDR3 consists of 15 residues. Germline assignment: CDR1 SGHAT and CDR2 FQNNGV. Deletions cut 5 bases from V and 2 bases from J, with 14 bases between.